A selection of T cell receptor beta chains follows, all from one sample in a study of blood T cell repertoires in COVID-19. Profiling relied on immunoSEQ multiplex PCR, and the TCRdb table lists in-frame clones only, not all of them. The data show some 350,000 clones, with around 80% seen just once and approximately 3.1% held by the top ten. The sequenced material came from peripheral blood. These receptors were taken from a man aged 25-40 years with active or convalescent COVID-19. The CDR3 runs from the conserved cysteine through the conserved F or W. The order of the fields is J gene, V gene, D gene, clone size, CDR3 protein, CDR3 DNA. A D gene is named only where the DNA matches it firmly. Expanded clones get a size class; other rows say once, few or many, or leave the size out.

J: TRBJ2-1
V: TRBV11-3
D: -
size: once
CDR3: CASSLGGKNEQFF
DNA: TGTGCCAGCAGCTTAGGAGGTAAGAATGAGCAGTTCTTC

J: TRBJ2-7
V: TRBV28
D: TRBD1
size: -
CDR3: CASRVGQGYEQYF
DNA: TGTGCCAGCAGGGTGGGACAGGGCTACGAGCAGTACTTC

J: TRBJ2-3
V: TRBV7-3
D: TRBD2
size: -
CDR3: CASSLTEAGGTDTQYF
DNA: TGTGCCAGCAGCTTAACGGAGGCGGGAGGGACAGATACGCAGTATTTT

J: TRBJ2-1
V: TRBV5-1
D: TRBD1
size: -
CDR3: CASSFRDRPYNEQFF
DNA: TGCGCCAGCAGCTTTAGGGACAGACCGTACAATGAGCAGTTCTTC

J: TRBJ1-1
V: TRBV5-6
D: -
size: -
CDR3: CASSLAPYTEAFF
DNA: TGTGCCAGCAGCTTGGCCCCCTACACTGAAGCTTTCTTT

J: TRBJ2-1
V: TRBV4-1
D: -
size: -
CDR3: CASSQVSLREPNEQFF
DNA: TGCGCCAGCAGCCAAGTTTCACTTAGGGAGCCCAATGAGCAGTTCTTC

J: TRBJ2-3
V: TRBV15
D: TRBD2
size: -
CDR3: CATSNKRLAGGDTQYF
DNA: TGTGCCACCAGCAACAAACGACTAGCGGGAGGAGATACGCAGTATTTT

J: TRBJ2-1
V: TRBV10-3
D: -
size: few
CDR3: CAISGGQSSYNEQFF
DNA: TGTGCCATCAGTGGGGGCCAAAGCTCCTACAATGAGCAGTTCTTC

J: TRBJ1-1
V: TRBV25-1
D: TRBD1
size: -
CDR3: CASSAGTGPTDTEAFF
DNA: TGTGCCAGCAGTGCCGGGACAGGGCCCACAGACACTGAAGCTTTCTTT

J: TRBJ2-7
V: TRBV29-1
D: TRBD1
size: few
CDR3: CSVGTGRGDEQYF
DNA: TGCAGCGTGGGGACAGGGAGGGGTGACGAGCAGTACTTC

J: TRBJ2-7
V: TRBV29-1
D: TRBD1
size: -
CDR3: CSGGQGAHEQYF
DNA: TGCAGCGGGGGACAGGGGGCCCACGAGCAGTACTTC

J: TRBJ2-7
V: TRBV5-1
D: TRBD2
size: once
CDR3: CASRGSAGSYYEQYF
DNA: TGCGCCAGCAGGGGCTCAGCGGGATCATACTACGAGCAGTACTTC

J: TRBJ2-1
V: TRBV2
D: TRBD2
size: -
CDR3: CASSEGAGLNNEQFF
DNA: TGTGCCAGCAGTGAAGGAGCGGGACTAAACAATGAGCAGTTCTTC

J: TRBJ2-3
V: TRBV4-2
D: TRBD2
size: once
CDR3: CASSRNLGTSGGPDTDTQYF
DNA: TGTGCCAGCAGCCGCAACCTGGGGACTAGCGGGGGCCCCGACACAGATACGCAGTATTTT

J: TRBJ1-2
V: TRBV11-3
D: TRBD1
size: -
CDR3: CASSLRGASGYTF
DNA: TGTGCCAGCAGCCTCAGGGGGGCATCGGGCTACACCTTC

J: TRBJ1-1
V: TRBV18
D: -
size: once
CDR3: CASSAYNTEAFF
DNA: TGTGCCAGCTCAGCCTACAACACTGAAGCTTTCTTT

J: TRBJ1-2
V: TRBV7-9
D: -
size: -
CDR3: CATIPSFTGYTF
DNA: TGTGCCACTATACCGTCTTTTACTGGCTACACCTTC

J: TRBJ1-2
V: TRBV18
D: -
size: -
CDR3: CASSPEQGHGYTF
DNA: TGTGCCAGCTCACCTGAACAGGGTCACGGCTACACCTTC

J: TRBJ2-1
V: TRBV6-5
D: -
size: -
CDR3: CASSELSSYNEQFF
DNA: TGTGCCAGCAGCGAGTTGAGCTCCTACAATGAGCAGTTCTTC

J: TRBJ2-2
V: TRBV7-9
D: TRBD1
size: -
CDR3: CASSFFGQGARTGELFF
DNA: TGTGCCAGCAGCTTTTTCGGACAGGGGGCGCGCACCGGGGAGCTGTTTTTT

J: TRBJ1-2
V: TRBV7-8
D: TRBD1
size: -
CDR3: CASSLRGTVVWGYTF
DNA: TGTGCCAGCAGCTTGAGGGGGACAGTCGTTTGGGGCTACACCTTC

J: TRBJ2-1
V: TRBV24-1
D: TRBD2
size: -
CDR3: CATSDSVGGDYNEQFF
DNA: TGTGCCACCAGTGATTCGGTGGGGGGGGATTACAATGAGCAGTTCTTC

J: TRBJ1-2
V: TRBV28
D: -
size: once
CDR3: CASIERPGKSYGYTF
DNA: TGTGCCAGCATAGAGCGGCCGGGAAAGAGCTATGGCTACACCTTC

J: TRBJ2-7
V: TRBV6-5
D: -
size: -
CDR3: CASTPRELYEQYF
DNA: TGTGCCAGCACCCCGAGGGAGCTCTACGAGCAGTACTTC

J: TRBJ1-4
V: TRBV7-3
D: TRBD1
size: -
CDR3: CASSSDRGEKLFF
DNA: TGTGCCAGCAGCTCTGACAGGGGCGAAAAACTGTTTTTT

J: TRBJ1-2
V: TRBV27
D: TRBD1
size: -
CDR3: CASSLYGTGVDYGYTF
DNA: TGTGCCAGCAGTTTGTACGGGACAGGGGTAGACTATGGCTACACCTTC

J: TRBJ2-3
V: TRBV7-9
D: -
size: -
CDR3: CASSPTNKPDTQYF
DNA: TGTGCCAGCAGCCCCACCAATAAGCCGGATACGCAGTATTTT

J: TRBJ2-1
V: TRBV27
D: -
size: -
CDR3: CASSPLTRGSYNEQFF
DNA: TGTGCCAGCAGTCCGTTGACCCGGGGCTCCTACAATGAGCAGTTCTTC

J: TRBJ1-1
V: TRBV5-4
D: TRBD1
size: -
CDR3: CASSLAGGVTEAFF
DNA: TGTGCCAGCAGCTTGGCAGGGGGCGTCACTGAAGCTTTCTTT

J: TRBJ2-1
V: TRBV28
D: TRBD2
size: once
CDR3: CASSLSLAGVGEQFF
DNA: TGTGCCAGCAGTTTATCCCTTGCGGGGGTCGGCGAGCAGTTCTTC

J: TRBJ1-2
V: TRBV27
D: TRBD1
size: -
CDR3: CASKDRPYSYGYTF
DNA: TGTGCCAGCAAGGACAGGCCTTATAGCTATGGCTACACCTTC